Each of the 26 T cell receptor beta chains below was sequenced from the same sample in a study of T-cell memory formation after mild COVID-19. TCRdb re-called the 5' RACE reads with MiXCR, one entry per CDR3 protein. The sample gives some 320,000 distinct CDR3 sequences, around an eighth of which show up once; approximately 22% is in the top ten. Sequenced: PBMCs or a T cell subset sorted from them (not recorded which). All receptors come from a man aged 18 to 30 who had mild COVID-19 (a few samples of this study predate the infection). Cell type and time point are not known.

The V and J genes are TRBV12-3 or TRBV12-4 and TRBJ2-3; D is possibly TRBD1 (5 bases). Trimming cost V 4 bases and J 9 bases, with 14 bases left between them. The CDR3 length is 13 residues. CDR3 in amino acids: CASSSRDVWTQYF. The CDR3 DNA reads TGTGCCAGCAGTTCCAGGGATGTTTGGACGCAGTATTTT.

This sequence joins TRBV20-1 and TRBJ1-1; D call uncertain. Trimming removed 1 base at V and 1 base at J, with 7 bases between. Per germline, CDR1 DFQATT and CDR2 SNEGSKA (reference sequence). The CDR3 consists of 13 residues. The CDR3 spells CSARGGANTEAFF. CDR3 coding DNA: TGCAGTGCTAGAGGGGGAGCGAACACTGAAGCTTTCTTT.

The chain recombines TRBV12-3 or TRBV12-4 with TRBJ2-2; possibly TRBD2 for D (5 bases). V was cut by 6 bases and J by 5 bases, with 19 bases left in between. The CDR3 has 16 amino acids. The CDR3 loop is CASRTMWREGTGELFF. CDR3 nucleotides: TGTGCCAGCAGAACCATGTGGAGAGAGGGTACCGGGGAGCTGTTTTTT.

This clonotype appeared a few times. CDR3 bases: TGTGCCAGCAGACTTACAGAGAACACTGAAGCTTTCTTT. Amino acid sequence: CASRLTENTEAFF. This chain uses TRBV27 with TRBJ1-1; D unresolved. Trimming removed 6 bases at V and 1 base at J, with 9 bases between. The CDR3 is made up of 13 amino acids. Per the germline V gene, CDR1 is MNHEY and CDR2 is SMNVEV (reference sequence).

The chain uses TRBV6-5 and TRBJ2-1; D is perhaps TRBD1 or TRBD2 (5 bases each). Trimming stripped 0 bases from V and 8 bases from J, with 14 bases between. CDR3 length equals 15 residues. Germline CDR1 reads MNHEY; CDR2 reads SVGAGI. The CDR3 reads CASSYSIGANYEQFF. The CDR3, as DNA: TGTGCCAGCAGTTACTCGATCGGGGCTAACTATGAGCAGTTCTTC.

The gene calls are TRBV18 and TRBJ2-3, with 7 positions matching TRBD1. Germline V CDR1 and CDR2: KGHSH, LQKENI. J lost 1 base, V lost 3 bases, and 4 bases had no gene match. The CDR3 consists of 15 residues. The CDR3, as DNA: TGTGCCAGCTCACCTTTTGACAGGGGCACAGATACGCAGTATTTT. Amino acids: CASSPFDRGTDTQYF.

This clonotype was detected a few times. The chain is built from TRBV12-3 or TRBV12-4 and TRBJ2-3; TRBD2 aligns across 8 bases. V lost 5 bases and J lost 1; bases outside the gene matches: 11. This CDR3 region has 17 residues. CDR3 in amino acids: CASSPGGAGLGTDTQYF. The CDR3 DNA follows: TGTGCCAGCAGTCCAGGCGGAGCGGGACTAGGCACAGATACGCAGTATTTT.

This clonotype was recorded a few times. This chain connects TRBV4-3 to TRBJ1-4; 10 nucleotides agree with TRBD1. V shed 1 base, J shed 5 bases, and the junction held 4 bases outside the gene matches. CDR3 length: 16 residues. CDR1 is LGHNA, CDR2 YSLEER, per germline. The CDR3 nucleotides read TGCGCCAGCAGCCAAGCTCCGGGACAGGGGAATGAAAAACTGTTTTTT. Its protein is CASSQAPGQGNEKLFF.

This clonotype appeared many times. The CDR3 DNA follows: TGTGCCAGCAGCGTAGTAACGGGTATGAACACTGAAGCTTTCTTT. It specifies CASSVVTGMNTEAFF. The chain combines TRBV9 with TRBJ1-1, with unresolved D. V was clipped by 0 bases and J by 0 bases, with 9 bases between them. The CDR3 contains 15 residues. CDR1 is SGDLS and CDR2 is YYNGEE in the germline V gene.

This clonotype has just a few counts. The genes are TRBV18 and TRBJ1-5; no firm D call. The CDR3 has 13 residues. The V gene lost 2 bases and the J gene lost 4 bases, with 6 bases spanning the gap. The germline V gene has CDR1 KGHSH and CDR2 LQKENI. In DNA, the CDR3 is TGTGCCAGCTCACCATCGGCGAATCAGCCCCAGCATTTT. Translation: CASSPSANQPQHF.

This chain uses TRBV20-1 with TRBJ2-1; 14 nucleotides agree with TRBD2. With 7 bases clipped from V and 0 bases from J, the junction kept 8 bases outside the gene matches. The V gene's germline CDR1 is DFQATT and CDR2 SNEGSKA (reference sequence). The length of the CDR3 is 17 residues. The CDR3 protein is CSVRGLAGGSSYNEQFF. The DNA of the CDR3 is TGCAGTGTCAGAGGACTAGCGGGGGGAAGCTCCTACAATGAGCAGTTCTTC.

This clonotype was seen more than once but under ten times. This chain connects TRBV20-1 to TRBJ2-3; 8 nucleotides align to TRBD1. This CDR3 has 15 residues. The trim removed 4 bases at V and 2 bases at J, leaving 8 bases unmatched. Per the germline V gene, CDR1 is DFQATT and CDR2 is SNEGSKA (reference sequence). The CDR3 spells CSATRTGNPTDTQYF. CDR3 bases: TGCAGTGCTACAAGGACAGGGAATCCCACAGATACGCAGTATTTT.

This clonotype was recorded a few times. The gene calls are TRBV20-1 and TRBJ2-3; 11 bases map to TRBD2. The CDR3 is made up of 15 amino acids. Germline V gives CDR1 DFQATT, CDR2 SNEGSKA (reference sequence). V gave up 1 base and J gave up 6 bases; unmatched junction bases: 6. CDR3 region: CSARGLAGLGDTQYF. CDR3 DNA: TGCAGTGCTAGAGGACTAGCGGGGCTGGGTGATACGCAGTATTTT.

This clonotype was picked up a small number of times. The V call is TRBV6-1, the J call TRBJ1-5; 8 bases map to TRBD1. Germline loops: CDR1 MNHNS, CDR2 SASEGT. J was trimmed by 3 bases and V by 3 bases; bases with no gene match: 7. CDR3 size: 16 residues. The CDR3 nucleotides are TGTGCCAGCAGTGACCTCCGGGACAGGTCCAATCAGCCCCAGCATTTT. Amino acids: CASSDLRDRSNQPQHF.

This clonotype was picked up a small number of times. The chain employs TRBV12-3 or TRBV12-4 and TRBJ2-1, with D unclear. This CDR3 contains 15 residues. The germline V and J ends were trimmed by 5 bases and 0 bases, with 11 bases remaining between them. The CDR3 coding sequence is TGTGCCAGCAGTCCACTTAGGACCTCCTACAATGAGCAGTTCTTC. It specifies CASSPLRTSYNEQFF.

This clonotype showed up just a few times. CDR3 protein: CASSLDRRPGELFF. The CDR3 DNA sequence: TGTGCCAGCAGCTTAGACAGGCGCCCCGGGGAGCTGTTTTTT. The rearrangement uses TRBV11-3 and TRBJ2-2; D gene unclear. Germline CDR1 and CDR2: SGHNT and YENEEA. The CDR3 spans 14 residues. V was trimmed by 0 bases and J by 6 bases, leaving 8 bases between them.

The chain recombines TRBV7-3 with TRBJ2-1; 9 nucleotides align to TRBD1. The CDR3 consists of 14 residues. Trimming cost V 4 bases and J 7 bases; bases outside gene matches: 5. Germline V gene lookup returns CDR1 SGHTA and CDR2 FQGTGA. CDR3: CASSSPGQGNEQFF. CDR3 DNA: TGTGCCAGCAGCTCTCCGGGACAGGGTAATGAGCAGTTCTTC. The variable domain in full, completed from reference TRBV7-3 and TRBJ2-1, reads GAGVSQTPSNKVTEKGKYVELRCDPISGHTALYWYRQSLGQGPEFLIYFQGTGAADDSGLPNDRFFAVRPEGSVSTLKIQRTERGDSAVYLCASSSPGQGNEQFFGPGTRLTVL.

This clonotype has just a few counts. V is TRBV6-5 and J is TRBJ2-2; possible D gene TRBD1, 6 bases. Per the germline V gene, CDR1 is MNHEY and CDR2 is SVGAGI. CDR3 length equals 16 residues. V dropped 4 bases and J dropped 5 bases, with 17 bases sitting between them. This CDR3 is CASSSLRWGQTGELFF. In nucleotides, the CDR3 is TGTGCCAGCAGTTCCTTGCGGTGGGGGCAGACCGGGGAGCTGTTTTTT.

This chain links TRBV3-1 with TRBJ1-4, with D possibly matching TRBD1 (6 bases). The V gene lost 6 bases and the J gene lost 8 bases, with 13 bases spanning the gap. In germline, CDR1 is LGHDT, CDR2 YNNKEL (reference sequence). This CDR3 has 13 residues. CDR3 bases: TGTGCCAGCAGGGACAGCGAAGAGGAAAAACTGTTTTTT. Its protein product is CASRDSEEEKLFF.

This clonotype was recorded a few times. CDR3 in amino acids: CAINSGVSGETQYF. DNA for the CDR3: TGTGCCATCAATTCAGGAGTTTCTGGTGAGACCCAGTACTTC. The V and J genes are TRBV10-3 and TRBJ2-5; D is unresolved. The germline V gene has CDR1 ENHRY and CDR2 SYGVKD. V dropped 7 bases and J dropped 5 bases, with 17 bases sitting between them. There are 14 residues in the CDR3.

J is TRBJ2-7 and V is TRBV5-4; D may be TRBD2 (5 bases). V dropped 2 bases and J dropped 2 bases, with 11 bases sitting between them. CDR1 is SGHNT and CDR2 is YYREEE in the germline V gene (reference sequence). The CDR3 length is 14 residues. The chain's CDR3 is CASSFRGNPYEQYF. DNA of the CDR3: TGTGCCAGCAGCTTTCGAGGGAACCCCTACGAGCAGTACTTC.

V is TRBV9 and J is TRBJ2-5; unclear D gene. This CDR3 is 14 amino acids long. V lost 0 bases and J lost 2, with 8 bases in between. Germline V gene sequence: CDR1 SGDLS, CDR2 YYNGEE. The CDR3 nucleotides read TGTGCCAGCAGCGTAGATTCAACTCAAGAGACCCAGTACTTC. Amino acid sequence: CASSVDSTQETQYF.

The V gene is TRBV6-5, the J gene TRBJ1-1; tentative D call: TRBD1 (5 bases). CDR1 is MNHEY and CDR2 is SVGAGI in the germline V gene. This CDR3 comprises 15 residues. Trimming shortened V by 4 bases and J by 4 bases, and 16 bases separated the two germline ends. The CDR3 sequence: CASSSEGTEGTEAFF. As DNA, the CDR3 is TGTGCCAGCAGTTCTGAAGGGACGGAAGGCACTGAAGCTTTCTTT.

This clonotype was seen a handful of times. The chain carries TRBV7-9 and TRBJ1-3, with a weak D call TRBD1 (5 bases). The CDR3 spans 16 residues. Germline values: CDR1 SEHNR, CDR2 FQNEAQ (reference sequence). Trimming shortened V by 5 bases and J by 0 bases, and 14 bases separated the two germline ends. The CDR3 DNA sequence: TGTGCCAGCAGCGCCCGCGGGACGGACTCTGGAAACACCATATATTTT. Protein sequence: CASSARGTDSGNTIYF.

Only a few counts were recorded for this clonotype. The rearrangement links TRBV6-2 or TRBV6-3 to TRBJ1-5; D gene uncertain. Trimming took 0 bases from V and 9 from J, leaving 15 bases between them. Germline-derived CDR1 and CDR2 are MNHEY and SVGEGT. This CDR3 has 15 amino acids. CDR3 sequence: CASSYSSTRSRPQHF. CDR3 nucleotide sequence: TGTGCCAGCAGTTACTCGTCTACCCGGTCTCGGCCCCAGCATTTT.

This clonotype was found a few times. The rearrangement joins TRBV27 to TRBJ1-1; D is possibly TRBD1 (6 bases). Per germline, CDR1 MNHEY and CDR2 SMNVEV (reference sequence). V lost 5 bases to trimming and J lost 0 bases, with 13 bases between them. The CDR3 has 15 residues. The CDR3 DNA sequence: TGTGCCAGCAGTGGAACCGGGACATTGAACACTGAAGCTTTCTTT. This translates into CASSGTGTLNTEAFF.